This TCR beta chain was identified in a study of spatial heterogeneity in lung cancer. Background on the study: Tumor regions showed TCR transcript counts that correlated strongly with a T cell module score from matched bulk RNA-seq.

Trimming cost V 6 bases and J 4 bases; bases outside gene matches: 6. The CDR3 loop spans 14 amino acids. Germline-derived CDR1 and CDR2 are MNHEY and SVGAGI. Study-level results: The study found that expanded intratumoral alpha and beta TCR counts tracked tumor mutation counts.

Described time point: sample taken at primary tumor resection. Samples were donated by 72 untreated early-stage non-small cell lung cancer patients. Tumor, nontumor lung or frozen PBMC supplied whole RNA, sequenced without sorting. Sample share makes this clonotype large. As yet, its antigen is unknown. Using its own MiXCR run on the 5' RACE reads, TCRdb lists one record per CDR3 protein. The repertoire consists of 2,000 to 3,000 distinct CDR3 sequences, with 15% occurring once and the leading ten covering about 7.1%. The chain uses TRBV6-5 and TRBJ1-2; 9 bases align to TRBD1. The source is a female donor with early-stage non-small cell lung cancer. Sequencing used lung tumor tissue, obtained at surgery. CDR3 sequence reads: CASRHRGPVYGYTF. CDR3 nucleotides: TGTGCCAGCAGACACAGGGGGCCCGTCTATGGCTACACCTTC.